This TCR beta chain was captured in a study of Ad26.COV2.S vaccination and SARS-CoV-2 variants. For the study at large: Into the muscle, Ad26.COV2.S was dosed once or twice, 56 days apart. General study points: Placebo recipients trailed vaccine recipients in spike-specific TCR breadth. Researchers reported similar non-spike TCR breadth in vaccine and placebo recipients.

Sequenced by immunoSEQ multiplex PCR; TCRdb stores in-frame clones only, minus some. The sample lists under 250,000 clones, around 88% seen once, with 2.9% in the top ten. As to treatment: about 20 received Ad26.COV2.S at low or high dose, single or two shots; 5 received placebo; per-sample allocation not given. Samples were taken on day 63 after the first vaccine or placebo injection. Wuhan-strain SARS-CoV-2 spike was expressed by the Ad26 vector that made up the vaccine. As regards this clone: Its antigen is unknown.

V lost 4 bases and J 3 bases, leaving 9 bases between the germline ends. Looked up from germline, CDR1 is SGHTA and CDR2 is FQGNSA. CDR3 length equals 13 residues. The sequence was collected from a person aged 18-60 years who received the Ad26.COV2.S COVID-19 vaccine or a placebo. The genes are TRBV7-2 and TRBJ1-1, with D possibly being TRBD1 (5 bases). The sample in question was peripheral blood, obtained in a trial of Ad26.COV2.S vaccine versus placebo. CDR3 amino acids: CASSSQGHTEAFF. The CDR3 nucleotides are TGTGCCAGCAGCTCTCAGGGACACACTGAAGCTTTCTTT.